This T cell receptor beta chain was found in a study of blood T cell repertoires in COVID-19. The wider study: Sample material is recorded as cDNA or gDNA derived from T cells, B-cell-depleted T cells, or PBMCs.

Per the original methods: Reference gene primer amplification gave estimated nucleated cell counts. Generated by immunoSEQ multiplex PCR, the TCRdb table keeps only in-frame clones and is missing some. V and J calls and clone size come straight from that table; D and trimming were deduced from the DNA. The table has 300,000 or so clones, more than 75% seen once. Cohort 3 recovery required two negative PCRs, clearance, or symptom resolution. The CDR3 totals 15 residues. Germline CDR1 and CDR2: LGHNA and YSLEER. Between the trimmed V and J ends, which lost 1 base and 3 bases, there was a span of 13 bases.

The sequencing input was PBMCs or T cells enriched from blood (not recorded which). The TCR sequence derives from a man aged 55-75 years who had recovered from COVID-19. The rearrangement joins TRBV4-3 to TRBJ2-7; D possibly corresponds to TRBD1 (5 bases). The CDR3 here is CASSQADNRLYEQYF. The CDR3 nucleotides are TGCGCCAGCAGCCAAGCGGACAATCGTCTCTACGAGCAGTACTTC.